This passage covers 10 T cell receptor beta chains from one sample sequenced in a study of regulatory T cells in long-lasting Graves disease. Arm-PCR of CDR3 regions and iRepertoire HTBI primers were used to build TCR beta libraries. In TCRdb, the multiplex PCR reads were re-called with MiXCR into one record per CDR3 protein. The data hold around 250,000 distinct CDR3 sequences, with around 18% observed a single time. Described time point: newly diagnosed GD, antithyroid drugs for less than 3 months. PBMC RNA was the source of the TCR library. A further study also used this sample, focusing on T cells in Graves' hyperthyroidism and ophthalmopathy.

This sample comprised peripheral blood mononuclear cells (PBMCs), obtained at new diagnosis, from a patient treated with antithyroid drugs. The receptors originated from a woman under 40 with Graves disease.

This clonotype was counted at least ten times. The V call is TRBV27, the J call TRBJ1-2; possibly TRBD1 for D (6 bases). Germline V gives CDR1 MNHEY, CDR2 SMNVEV (reference sequence). The CDR3 is 13 residues long. V was trimmed by 6 bases and J by 2 bases, leaving 10 bases between them. The CDR3 loop is CASSADRNYGYTF. The CDR3 nucleotides are TGTGCCAGCAGCGCGGACAGAAACTATGGCTACACCTTC.

This sequence joins TRBV10-3 and TRBJ1-2; D is undetermined. The V and J ends lost 0 bases and 2 bases respectively, with 7 bases between them. CDR3 size: 14 residues. CDR1 and CDR2 (germline): ENHRY, SYGVKD. The CDR3 is CAISESLGNYGYTF. The CDR3 DNA reads TGTGCCATCAGTGAGTCTCTGGGAAACTATGGCTACACCTTC.

The chain employs TRBV20-1 and TRBJ2-2, with D maybe TRBD2 (6 bases). This CDR3 contains 12 residues. The V end was cut by 5 bases, the J end by 6 bases, with 10 bases between. The germline V gene encodes CDR1 DFQATT and CDR2 SNEGSKA (reference sequence). CDR3 amino acids: CSARGWAGELFF. CDR3 nucleotides: TGCAGTGCTCGGGGGTGGGCCGGGGAGCTGTTTTTT.

The chain recombines TRBV6-2 or TRBV6-3 with TRBJ1-2, with D hard to call. Deletions cut 4 bases from V and 8 bases from J, with 11 bases between. The CDR3 sequence is 12 residues long. The V gene's germline CDR1 is MNHEY and CDR2 SVGEGT. CDR3 in amino acids: CASSLEGLGYTF. As DNA, the CDR3 is TGTGCCAGCAGTTTGGAAGGGTTGGGCTACACCTTC.

V is TRBV6-1 and J is TRBJ2-1, with D hard to call. Germline V gene sequence: CDR1 MNHNS, CDR2 SASEGT. V lost 6 bases to trimming and J lost 2 bases, with 8 bases between them. This CDR3 comprises 13 residues. The CDR3 DNA follows: TGTGCCAGCAGACCAGGAGCCTACAATGAGCAGTTCTTC. It specifies CASRPGAYNEQFF.

This clonotype came up a few times. V and J are TRBV6-1 and TRBJ1-5; D not resolved. CDR1 MNHNS and CDR2 SASEGT come from the germline V gene. The CDR3 has 16 residues. V shed 5 bases and J shed 5 bases, with 19 bases lying between them. As DNA, the CDR3 is TGTGCCAGCAGTCCCTCAGTCACCCAACGGCATCAGCCCCAGCATTTT. It yields the protein CASSPSVTQRHQPQHF.

With respect to this clonotype: A read error likely explains this, since a far larger clone differs by one base. V gene TRBV12-3 or TRBV12-4 combines with J gene TRBJ2-3, with D possibly TRBD1 on 5 matching bases. Matching the DNA end better, TRBJ2-7 makes the J call doubtful. The CDR3 loop spans 13 amino acids. Here the CDR3 reads CTSSFTGLYEQYF. CDR3 nucleotides: TGTACCAGCAGTTTTACAGGTCTCTACGAGCAGTACTTC.

The V gene is TRBV11-2, the J gene TRBJ2-1, with D perhaps being TRBD1 or TRBD2 (5 bases each). The germline V gene encodes CDR1 SGHAT and CDR2 FQNNGV. The CDR3 contains 15 residues. The V and J ends lost 6 bases and 5 bases respectively, with 17 bases between them. CDR3: CASRYLVGVHNEQFF. The CDR3 nucleotides read TGTGCCAGCAGGTACCTAGTGGGGGTCCACAATGAGCAGTTCTTC.

This clonotype was seen more than once but under ten times. The chain uses TRBV20-1 and TRBJ2-1, with 8 positions matching TRBD2. This CDR3 contains 13 residues. Trimming at V came to 5 bases and at J to 6 bases, leaving 6 bases not matched to a gene. Germline V gives CDR1 DFQATT, CDR2 SNEGSKA (reference sequence). CDR3: CSAPGTSINEQFF. In nucleotides, the CDR3 is TGCAGTGCTCCCGGGACTAGTATCAATGAGCAGTTCTTC.

DNA of the CDR3: TGTGCCAGCAGCTCGACAGAGACTAATGAAAAACTGTTTTTT. Its translation: CASSSTETNEKLFF. The V and J genes are TRBV7-2 and TRBJ1-4; D may be TRBD1 (5 bases). The CDR3 sequence is 14 residues long. Trimming stripped 4 bases from V and 2 bases from J, with 8 bases between. CDR1 and CDR2 (germline): SGHTA, FQGNSA.